The TCR beta chain under discussion was sequenced for a study of CD8+ T cells in alopecia areata. Sample treatment: oral pan-JAK inhibitor, 5-10 mg twice daily. Once RNA had been extracted, it was reverse transcribed into cDNA to act as the sequencing template. Here immunoSEQ multiplex PCR was the method, and the copy in TCRdb shows in-frame clones only, minus some. The sample carries some 240,000 clones, more than 45% recorded once. This clone was observed a few times. The CDR3 is 14 amino acids. V lost 4 bases to trimming and J lost 2 bases; unmatched junction nucleotides: 3. CDR1 MNHEY and CDR2 SVGAGI come from the germline V gene.

The rearrangement links TRBV6-5 to TRBJ2-3; 7 bases match TRBD2. The origin of this receptor is a human donor with alopecia areata. The sample consisted of CD4+ T cells sorted from blood, taken at week 4, from a patient treated with tofacitinib. The CDR3 nucleotides read TGTGCCAGCAGTTGGGGGACTATCACAGATACGCAGTATTTT. It is translated as CASSWGTITDTQYF.